Each of the 6 T cell receptor beta chains below was sequenced from the same sample in a study of CD4 T cells in relation to SARS-CoV-2 and coronaviruses. Libraries were prepared by immunoSEQ multiplex PCR; TCRdb keeps only in-frame clonotypes and omits some of them. The table includes about 38,000 clones, over 75% detected once. Specimen: memory CD4+ T cells from PBMCs. These receptors all stem from an adult with COVID-19.

V usage is TRBV19 and J usage is TRBJ2-2; D gene ambiguous. This CDR3 comprises 15 residues. The germline CDR1 and CDR2 sequences are LNHDA and SQIVND (reference sequence). Trimming took off 7 bases at V and 0 bases at J, with 12 bases between the two ends. The CDR3 coding sequence is TGTGCCAGTAAACTTTTCGCCACGAACACCGGGGAGCTGTTTTTT. Translated, it gives CASKLFATNTGELFF.

This chain uses TRBV7-8 with TRBJ2-5, with unresolved D. Germline values: CDR1 SGHVS, CDR2 FQNEAQ. The V and J ends lost 0 bases and 1 base respectively, with 9 bases between them. The CDR3 length is 15 residues. The CDR3 DNA reads as TGTGCCAGCAGCTTAGCTCTCAGGAGCCAAGAGACCCAGTACTTC. It specifies CASSLALRSQETQYF.

This clone was detected a few times. The CDR3 sequence is CASSWTGGYNQPQHF. The CDR3 DNA sequence: TGTGCCAGCAGTTGGACAGGGGGGTACAATCAGCCCCAGCATTTT. The V gene is TRBV6-5, the J gene TRBJ1-5; 10 positions agree with TRBD1. Trimming at V came to 4 bases and at J to 3 bases, leaving 3 bases not matched to a gene. CDR1 is MNHEY and CDR2 is SVGAGI in the germline V gene. This CDR3 region has 15 residues.

This clone is a singleton in its sample. In DNA, the CDR3 is TGTGCCAGCCAGAGGAACACTGAAGCTTTCTTT. It specifies CASQRNTEAFF. V and J are TRBV7-9 and TRBJ1-1; D unclear. Trimming took 8 bases from V and 1 from J, leaving 5 bases between them. There are 11 residues in the CDR3. Germline CDR1 SEHNR, CDR2 FQNEAQ (reference sequence).

There are a few counts of this clone. V gene TRBV28 combines with J gene TRBJ1-6, with unresolved D. Deletions cut 6 bases from V and 9 bases from J, with 18 bases between. CDR3 size: 15 residues. Germline CDR1 MDHEN, CDR2 SYDVKM. In DNA, the CDR3 is TGTGCCAGCAGCCGACAACTACTACCTTTTTCACCCCTCCACTTT. It is translated as CASSRQLLPFSPLHF.

V is TRBV28 and J is TRBJ2-4; D is uncertain. Trimming took 7 bases from V and 2 from J, leaving 9 bases between them. Germline assignment: CDR1 MDHEN and CDR2 SYDVKM. The CDR3 contains 13 residues. The CDR3 sequence: CASTLSTKNIQYF. Written as DNA, the CDR3 is TGTGCCAGCACGTTGAGTACCAAAAACATTCAGTACTTC.